The 25 T cell receptor beta chains below come from one sample, sequenced in a study of blood T cell repertoires in COVID-19. Measured with immunoSEQ multiplex PCR; TCRdb has only the in-frame clones, and not every one. The sample yields fewer than 30,000 clones, roughly 80% seen once. The sequenced sample consisted of peripheral blood. The receptors stem from a woman aged 70-85 years with active or convalescent COVID-19.

The chain has TRBV7-9 and TRBJ1-3; D is undetermined. CDR1 is SEHNR and CDR2 is FQNEAQ in the germline V gene (reference sequence). V lost 2 bases to trimming and J lost 2 bases, with 7 bases between them. This CDR3 has 14 amino acids. The CDR3 spells CASSLSVPGNTIYF. CDR3 DNA sequence: TGTGCCAGCAGCTTATCAGTACCTGGAAACACCATATATTTT.

The genes are TRBV28 and TRBJ2-3; D might be TRBD2 (6 bases). The CDR3 loop spans 19 amino acids. V was pared by 4 bases and J by 2 bases, with 25 bases between. Germline V lookup: CDR1 MDHEN, CDR2 SYDVKM. CDR3 loop: CASSSYGGERGRYTDTQYF. CDR3 nucleotides: TGTGCCAGCAGTTCTTATGGTGGGGAGCGAGGGAGGTACACAGATACGCAGTATTTT.

The chain has TRBV5-5 and TRBJ2-1; 7 bases fit TRBD2. This CDR3 comprises 13 residues. The germline gives CDR1 SGHKS, CDR2 YYEKEE (reference sequence). The V and J ends lost 10 bases and 9 bases, in that order; junction bases with no gene match: 13. CDR3 loop: CAGEAGRVGEQFF. The CDR3 bases are TGTGCCGGGGAAGCGGGAAGAGTAGGTGAGCAGTTCTTC.

The chain links TRBV19 to TRBJ1-2, with 9 nucleotides matching TRBD1. The V and J ends lost 6 bases and 5 bases, in that order; junction bases with no gene match: 4. The CDR3 runs 13 residues. Germline CDR1 LNHDA, CDR2 SQIVND (reference sequence). The CDR3 nucleotides read TGTGCCAGTAGCGGACAGGGGAGGTATGGCTACACCTTC. This encodes CASSGQGRYGYTF.

Only one count was recorded for this clone. V usage is TRBV29-1 and J usage is TRBJ1-5; D is unresolved. V lost 4 bases and J 2 bases, leaving 9 bases between the germline ends. Germline-derived CDR1 and CDR2 are SQVTM and ANQGSEA. The CDR3 sequence is 13 residues long. CDR3 DNA: TGCAGCGTTGTGGTCTCAGGCAATCAGCCCCAGCATTTT. This translates into CSVVVSGNQPQHF.

V usage is TRBV11-3 and J usage is TRBJ1-3, with unresolved D. CDR3 length: 13 residues. Trimming removed 5 bases at V and 0 bases at J, with 5 bases between. Germline CDR1 and CDR2: SGHNT and YENEEA. CDR3 loop: CASSPGSGNTIYF. The DNA for the CDR3 is TGTGCCAGCAGCCCGGGCTCTGGAAACACCATATATTTT.

This chain joins TRBV7-2 and TRBJ2-7; D gene uncertain. The CDR3 has 15 residues. CDR1 is SGHTA and CDR2 is FQGNSA in the germline V gene. V lost 1 base and J lost 0, with 10 bases in between. CDR3 in amino acids: CASSLGPPSSYEQYF. Here the CDR3 DNA reads TGTGCCAGCAGCTTAGGCCCTCCTAGCTCCTACGAGCAGTACTTC. The complete variable domain, with remaining parts taken from reference TRBV7-2 and TRBJ2-7, reads GAGVSQSPSNKVTEKGKDVELRCDPISGHTALYWYRQSLGQGLEFLIYFQGNSAPDKSGLPSDRFSAERTGGSVSTLTIQRTQQEDSAVYLCASSLGPPSSYEQYFGPGTRLTVT.

As to this clone: One end of the junction varies from germline; a read error may be responsible. The CDR3 sequence is CASSEGLAGSELF. CDR3 in DNA: TGTGCCAGCAGCGAAGGACTAGCGGGATCCGAGCTCTTC. The chain joins TRBV6-1 to TRBJ2-1; 12 bases are a match to TRBD2. The CDR3 runs to 13 residues. In germline, CDR1 is MNHNS, CDR2 SASEGT.

V is TRBV5-1 and J is TRBJ2-7, with 10 bases aligning to TRBD2. From germline, CDR1 is SGHRS and CDR2 YFSETQ. The CDR3 runs to 14 residues. Unmatched junction bases numbered 3, after V lost 4 bases and J lost 2 bases. CDR3 residues: CASSGSGGPYEQYF. CDR3 sequence (DNA): TGCGCCAGCAGCGGTAGCGGGGGGCCCTACGAGCAGTACTTC.

This clone showed up just a few times. This chain joins TRBV2 and TRBJ1-3, with 7 bases fitting TRBD1. This CDR3 contains 15 residues. Germline values: CDR1 SNHLY, CDR2 FYNNEI. The trim removed 6 bases at V and 2 bases at J, leaving 7 bases unmatched. The CDR3 loop reads CASRRNTGAGNTIYF. DNA of the CDR3: TGTGCCAGCAGGAGGAATACAGGGGCTGGAAACACCATATATTTT.

This clone was observed a single time. The J gene is TRBJ2-5, the V gene TRBV3-1 (or the pseudogene TRBV3-2), with TRBD2 matching over 16 bases. Germline CDR1 reads LGHDT; CDR2 reads YNNKEL (reference sequence). V lost 4 bases, J lost 6 bases, and 5 bases stayed unmatched. The CDR3 runs 16 residues. The CDR3: CASSPGLAGGIKTQYF. As DNA, the CDR3 is TGTGCCAGCAGCCCGGGACTAGCGGGGGGGATAAAGACCCAGTACTTC.

This chain joins TRBV7-9 and TRBJ1-1; D ambiguous. Per germline, CDR1 SEHNR and CDR2 FQNEAQ (reference sequence). This CDR3 spans 13 amino acids. With 5 bases removed from V and 4 bases from J, the gap between germline ends came to 11 bases. This CDR3 is CASSPGVPTEAFF. DNA for the CDR3: TGTGCCAGCAGCCCCGGGGTTCCCACTGAAGCTTTCTTT.

This clone occurred once. The chain couples TRBV4-1 to TRBJ2-7; perhaps TRBD2 as D (6 bases). The CDR3 has 15 amino acids. The germline V and J ends were trimmed by 0 bases and 4 bases, with 13 bases remaining between them. Germline V gene sequence: CDR1 MGHRA, CDR2 YSYEKL. DNA for the CDR3: TGCGCCAGCAGCCAAGATCCGATAGCGGCTTACGAGCAGTACTTC. Protein sequence: CASSQDPIAAYEQYF.

The table lists this clone with a few counts. The rearrangement uses TRBV11-2 and TRBJ1-1; no definite D call. The germline gives CDR1 SGHAT, CDR2 FQNNGV. The CDR3 is 15 residues long. The V end was cut by 1 base, the J end by 1 base, with 10 bases between. DNA of the CDR3: TGTGCCAGCAGCTTAGCCGCTATCGGGAACACTGAAGCTTTCTTT. Translating it yields CASSLAAIGNTEAFF.

The V and J genes are TRBV2 and TRBJ2-7; 7 bases are shared with TRBD1. Germline loops: CDR1 SNHLY, CDR2 FYNNEI. Trimming took 4 bases from V and 2 from J; bases not matched to a gene: 17. The CDR3 runs to 18 residues. This CDR3 reads CASSAADRAVILPYEQYF. The CDR3 DNA reads TGTGCCAGCAGTGCAGCTGACAGGGCTGTTATCCTTCCCTACGAGCAGTACTTC.

This chain uses TRBV18 with TRBJ2-1; TRBD1 is a possible D gene (6 bases). The CDR3 contains 17 residues. CDR1 is KGHSH and CDR2 is LQKENI in the germline V gene. V was trimmed by 0 bases and J by 0 bases, leaving 12 bases between them. CDR3 protein: CASSPPIADSSYNEQFF. CDR3 in DNA: TGTGCCAGCTCACCACCCATTGCGGACAGCTCCTACAATGAGCAGTTCTTC.

The CDR3 spells CASSLQGAYEQYF. Here the CDR3 DNA reads TGTGCCAGTAGCCTACAGGGGGCCTACGAGCAGTACTTC. The J gene is TRBJ2-7, the V gene TRBV19, with 8 bases identical to TRBD1. CDR1 is LNHDA, CDR2 SQIVND, per germline (reference sequence). The CDR3 has 13 amino acids. Germline trimming cut 6 bases from V and 2 bases from J; bases unmatched to any gene: 3.

The rearrangement uses TRBV13 and TRBJ2-7; 7 bases are a match to TRBD2. After removal of 0 bases from V and 7 bases from J, the junction contained 6 bases not matched to a gene. The V gene's germline CDR1 is PRHDT and CDR2 FYEKMQ (reference sequence). The CDR3 length is 14 residues. The CDR3 is CASSLGRGSGEQYF. CDR3 nucleotides: TGTGCCAGCAGCTTAGGGCGGGGGTCGGGGGAGCAGTACTTC.

The CDR3 spells CASSDWGQGAREQYF. The DNA for the CDR3 is TGTGCCAGCAGTGATTGGGGTCAGGGGGCCCGGGAGCAGTACTTC. This chain joins TRBV6-1 and TRBJ2-7; 8 bases line up with TRBD1. Germline CDR1 and CDR2: MNHNS and SASEGT. The CDR3 has 15 residues. The V gene end was trimmed by 3 bases and the J gene end by 7 bases; junction bases not matched to a gene: 11.

The genes are TRBV18 and TRBJ2-5, with TRBD2 identical over 11 bases. The V gene end was trimmed by 0 bases and the J gene end by 5 bases; junction bases not matched to a gene: 5. CDR1 is KGHSH and CDR2 is LQKENI in the germline V gene. This CDR3 region has 16 residues. CDR3 residues: CASSPPSGRASETQYF. Here the CDR3 DNA reads TGTGCCAGCTCACCACCTAGCGGGAGGGCCTCGGAGACCCAGTACTTC.

This chain joins TRBV21-1 and TRBJ1-2; the table's D call, TRBD1, has no DNA check behind it. TRBV21-1 is classified as a pseudogene. CDR3 length: 17 residues. Written as DNA, the CDR3 is TGTGCCAGCAGCAATGTACTCCCCTACAGGAGAAACTATGGCTACACCTTC. Its protein is CASSNVLPYRRNYGYTF.

The chain combines TRBV12-3 or TRBV12-4 with TRBJ2-6; D is undetermined. Trimming took 10 bases from V and 1 from J, leaving 5 bases between them. CDR3 length equals 12 residues. The CDR3 DNA follows: TGTGCCACGGGTTCTGGGGCCAACGTCCTGACTTTC. Residues: CATGSGANVLTF.

V and J are TRBV19 and TRBJ1-5; 9 bases fit TRBD1. Germline values: CDR1 LNHDA, CDR2 SQIVND (reference sequence). With 6 bases clipped from V and 1 base from J, the junction kept 1 base outside the gene matches. This CDR3 comprises 14 residues. This chain's CDR3 is CASRGTGSNQPQHF. The DNA of the CDR3 is TGTGCCAGTAGGGGGACAGGGAGCAATCAGCCCCAGCATTTT.

This clone was counted only a few times. DNA of the CDR3: TGCGCCAGCAGCCAATTCGGCGTGGGAGGGAATGAGCAGTTCTTC. Amino acid sequence: CASSQFGVGGNEQFF. V gene TRBV4-1 combines with J gene TRBJ2-1; 7 bases line up with TRBD2. The CDR3 is made up of 15 amino acids. Germline-derived CDR1 and CDR2 are MGHRA and YSYEKL. The J segment lost 7 bases and the V segment lost 2 bases, leaving 8 bases of the junction unmatched.

The chain couples TRBV19 to TRBJ1-1; no clear D. The CDR3 is 12 residues long. Germline V lookup: CDR1 LNHDA, CDR2 SQIVND (reference sequence). Trimming removed 7 bases at V and 1 base at J, with 7 bases between. CDR3 region: CASKLRNTEAFF. The CDR3 DNA is TGTGCCAGTAAGTTGAGGAACACTGAAGCTTTCTTT.